This T cell receptor beta chain was recovered during a study of CD8 T cells in ankylosing spondylitis. This clonotype was seen repeatedly, ten times or more. The antigen is unknown. The V end lost 1 base, the J end lost 5 bases, and 6 bases lay between the germline ends. The CDR3 is made up of 12 amino acids. CDR1 and CDR2 (germline): KGHSH, LQKENI. TCRdb re-called the 5' RACE reads with MiXCR, one entry per CDR3 protein. The table includes 85,000 to 100,000 distinct CDR3 sequences, roughly 8.3% detected once. The study's findings and limits: Blood of patients with ankylosing spondylitis appeared to be characterized by a TCR beta motif of eight highly homologous variants. CD8+ cells made up the disease-linked clones, which were relatively rare in peripheral blood. Matched ankylosing spondylitis synovial fluid reportedly contained a significantly enriched population of disease-linked clones. There were earlier reports of some motif variants in reactive arthritis synovial fluid and blood.

The receptor's source is a male donor with ankylosing spondylitis or in good health (not recorded which). The chain recombines TRBV18 with TRBJ2-7; no definite D call. Specimen: blood, either unsorted or a sorted T cell fraction (not recorded which). This CDR3 reads CASSPLQDEQYF. In nucleotides, the CDR3 is TGTGCCAGCTCACCACTCCAGGACGAGCAGTACTTC.